This TCR beta chain was retrieved from a study of siplizumab effects on memory and regulatory T cells. Study observations and caveats: Siplizumab gave mappable alloreactive CD4+ clones an average Treg-derived fraction of nearly 70%, against 25% to 30% in controls. Naive T cells seemed more diverse than memory cells and seemed major alloresponse contributors.

Assaying covered about 10^5 TCR templates per sample. This table comes from immunoSEQ multiplex PCR, and its TCRdb copy is limited to in-frame clones, with some not included. The data show 85,000 to 130,000 clones, about 94% seen once. The CDR3 spans 11 residues. Trimming took 6 bases from V and 1 from J, leaving 3 bases between them. Per germline, CDR1 MNHEY and CDR2 SMNVEV (reference sequence). Details on this clone: Its antigen is as yet unknown.

This TCR came from a human donor in good health. Sample: Tregs sorted from blood. The V gene is TRBV27, the J gene TRBJ1-1; D remains ambiguous. Written as DNA, the CDR3 is TGTGCCAGCAGACGGAACACTGAAGCTTTCTTT. Encoded protein: CASRRNTEAFF.